These 5 T cell receptor beta chains share one sample of origin, sequenced in a study of cytomegalovirus exposure and HLA in healthy donors. The PCR had 60 Vbeta and 13 Jbeta primers. Sequenced by immunoSEQ multiplex PCR; TCRdb stores in-frame clones only, minus some. The sample consists of 100,000 to 150,000 clones, 80% of them appearing once. The material sequenced was PBMCs. The receptor source for this set is a female donor in good health and CMV-seropositive.

This clone was picked up one time. The chain couples TRBV5-1 to TRBJ2-5; 10 bases line up with TRBD2. CDR1 is SGHRS and CDR2 is YFSETQ in the germline V gene. The ends lost 3 bases at V and 3 bases at J; junction bases unmatched: 17. The CDR3 contains 19 residues. The CDR3 loop reads CASSSAGSGGGRGKETQYF. CDR3 DNA: TGCGCCAGCAGCTCCGCCGGGAGCGGGGGGGGCCGGGGAAAAGAGACCCAGTACTTC.

The chain recombines TRBV2 with TRBJ1-6; a weak D match, TRBD1 (5 bases). This CDR3 is built from 14 residues. V lost 2 bases, J lost 8 bases, and 10 bases lay in between. Germline CDR1 is SNHLY and CDR2 is FYNNEI. CDR3: CASSERQGYSPLHF. The DNA for the CDR3 is TGTGCCAGCAGTGAAAGGCAGGGATATTCACCCCTCCACTTT.

V is TRBV2 and J is TRBJ2-7; 9 nucleotides match TRBD2. The germline V gene encodes CDR1 SNHLY and CDR2 FYNNEI. The CDR3 sequence is 14 residues long. Trimming removed 2 bases from V and 4 bases from J; junction bases left unmatched: 3. The CDR3 reads CASSELAGTYEQYF. For the CDR3, the DNA is TGTGCCAGCAGTGAACTAGCGGGGACATACGAGCAGTACTTC.

Regarding this clone: This same CDR3 is encoded by further DNA sequences in the sample. J is TRBJ1-2 and V is TRBV4-3; 7 nucleotides agree with TRBD1. J gave up 4 bases and V 0 bases, and 5 bases lay outside the gene matches. CDR1 is LGHNA and CDR2 is YSLEER in the germline V gene. The CDR3 totals 15 residues. The CDR3 nucleotides read TGCGCCAGCAGCCAAGATCTGGGACAGCCCTATGGCTACACCTTC. This codes for CASSQDLGQPYGYTF.

A few counts support this clone. This chain joins TRBV2 and TRBJ2-7, with no clear D. The CDR3 loop spans 13 amino acids. V was cut by 4 bases and J by 3 bases, with 10 bases left in between. CDR1 SNHLY and CDR2 FYNNEI come from the germline V gene. The chain's CDR3 is CASSVTGFYEQYF. DNA for the CDR3: TGTGCCAGCAGTGTTACCGGTTTCTACGAGCAGTACTTC.